The 27 T cell receptor beta chains reported below all come from one sample, sequenced in a study of blood T cell repertoires in COVID-19. TCRdb's copy holds only in-frame clones and misses some; the assay was immunoSEQ multiplex PCR. Of about 230,000 clones in the sample, more than 75% are singletons; the top ten hold around a tenth. Sample: peripheral blood. The receptors were sampled from a man aged 50 to 59 with COVID-19, enrolled during active disease.

The genes are TRBV29-1 and TRBJ2-5, with D maybe TRBD2 (6 bases). From germline, CDR1 is SQVTM and CDR2 ANQGSEA. The CDR3 runs to 12 residues. The DNA of the CDR3 is TGCAGTGCCCGCGGGGATGTGGAGACCCAGTACTTC. Translated, it gives CSARGDVETQYF.

The chain links TRBV9 to TRBJ1-2, with D perhaps matching TRBD1 (6 bases). The CDR3 is 15 residues long. V was clipped by 4 bases and J by 4 bases, with 17 bases between them. CDR1 SGDLS and CDR2 YYNGEE come from the germline V gene. CDR3 nucleotides: TGTGCCAGCAGCCGCCGGACAGACAACCTCTATGGCTACACCTTC. Translating it yields CASSRRTDNLYGYTF.

The genes are TRBV2 and TRBJ1-5; a weak D match, TRBD1 (6 bases). The ends were cut back, 6 bases at V and 4 bases at J, with 13 bases in the middle. The CDR3 loop spans 14 amino acids. Germline V gene data show CDR1 as SNHLY and CDR2 as FYNNEI. Written as DNA, the CDR3 is TGTGCCAGCAGCGGGGGGCGCGGAAATCAGCCCCAGCATTTT. Its protein product is CASSGGRGNQPQHF.

V usage is TRBV5-1 and J usage is TRBJ2-1; 8 bases line up with TRBD2. The J segment lost 6 bases and the V segment lost 0 bases, leaving 11 bases of the junction unmatched. Germline CDR1 reads SGHRS; CDR2 reads YFSETQ. The CDR3 runs to 17 residues. The CDR3 nucleotides read TGCGCCAGCAGCTTGGGGCAGAGGCGGGGGGAACTCAATGAGCAGTTCTTC. Protein product: CASSLGQRRGELNEQFF.

The V gene is TRBV5-1, the J gene TRBJ2-5, with 7 bases fitting TRBD1. Germline V CDR1 and CDR2: SGHRS, YFSETQ. With 0 bases clipped from V and 1 base from J, the junction kept 3 bases outside the gene matches. The CDR3 is 15 residues long. CDR3 in amino acids: CASSLATGAQETQYF. CDR3 nucleotides: TGCGCCAGCAGCTTGGCTACAGGGGCCCAAGAGACCCAGTACTTC.

This chain links TRBV6-5 with TRBJ2-7; TRBD1 is a possible D gene (5 bases). CDR1 MNHEY and CDR2 SVGAGI come from the germline V gene. The CDR3 runs to 13 residues. The V end was cut by 9 bases, the J end by 2 bases, with 14 bases between. CDR3 coding DNA: TGTGCCAGTAGAAGACAGCAGGCCTACGAGCAGTACTTC. Its protein is CASRRQQAYEQYF.

The chain has TRBV18 and TRBJ2-7; 7 nucleotides line up with TRBD1. This CDR3 has 15 residues. CDR1 is KGHSH, CDR2 LQKENI, per germline. V lost 3 bases and J lost 4; bases outside the gene matches: 9. CDR3 loop: CASSPAGTADYEQYF. The CDR3 bases are TGTGCCAGCTCACCGGCCGGGACAGCAGATTACGAGCAGTACTTC.

The V gene is TRBV28, the J gene TRBJ1-1; D unresolved. The CDR3 is made up of 15 amino acids. The V gene's germline CDR1 is MDHEN and CDR2 SYDVKM. Trimming left V 2 bases short and J 1 base short, with 11 bases between. The CDR3, as DNA: TGTGCCAGCAGTTTACCCGGGAGCAGGAACACTGAAGCTTTCTTT. This translates into CASSLPGSRNTEAFF.

The chain combines TRBV10-1 with TRBJ2-1; the match to TRBD1 covers 8 bases. With 3 bases clipped from V and 6 bases from J, the junction kept 7 bases outside the gene matches. The CDR3 has 15 residues. CDR1 and CDR2 from the germline V gene are WNHNN and SYGVQD (reference sequence). For the CDR3, the DNA is TGCGCCAGCAGTGATACGTCAGGGGGCCTCAATGAGCAGTTCTTC. It codes for CASSDTSGGLNEQFF.

The chain employs TRBV11-3 and TRBJ2-5; 7 bases match TRBD2. CDR1 is SGHNT, CDR2 YENEEA, per germline. The CDR3 sequence is 15 residues long. The junction had 8 bases not matched to a gene; V was cut back by 4 bases and J by 3 bases. CDR3 sequence (DNA): TGTGCCAGCAGCTACGGGGCGGGAGTTAAAGAGACCCAGTACTTC. Translated: CASSYGAGVKETQYF.

A single count supports this clone. The genes are TRBV5-4 and TRBJ2-7, with a tentative D call TRBD1 (6 bases). Germline CDR1 reads SGHNT; CDR2 reads YYREEE (reference sequence). The CDR3 totals 15 residues. Trimming left V 0 bases short and J 3 bases short, with 13 bases between. The CDR3 region is CASSLAHREGYEQYF. CDR3 in DNA: TGTGCCAGCAGCTTGGCCCACAGGGAAGGCTACGAGCAGTACTTC.

This chain joins TRBV4-3 and TRBJ1-4; 9 nucleotides agree with TRBD1. From germline, CDR1 is LGHNA and CDR2 YSLEER. CDR3 size: 13 residues. With 1 base clipped from V and 10 bases from J, the junction kept 1 base outside the gene matches. The CDR3 spells CASSQGQGGKLFF. The CDR3 DNA is TGCGCCAGCAGCCAAGGACAGGGGGGAAAACTGTTTTTT.

The table lists this clone with a few counts. The chain uses TRBV30 and TRBJ1-4; 8 nucleotides line up with TRBD1. The CDR3 runs 12 residues. CDR1 and CDR2 (germline): GTSNPN, SVGIG (reference sequence). With 7 bases clipped from V and 8 bases from J, the junction kept 6 bases outside the gene matches. Here the CDR3 DNA reads TGTGCCTTGTCAGGGGGCCAAGAAAAACTGTTTTTT. This sequence encodes CALSGGQEKLFF.

The rearrangement joins TRBV6-5 to TRBJ1-1; TRBD1 is a possible D gene (6 bases). V lost 4 bases to trimming and J lost 6 bases, with 15 bases between them. The CDR3 runs to 14 residues. The V gene's germline CDR1 is MNHEY and CDR2 SVGAGI. This CDR3 is CASSSHRQVAEAFF. DNA of the CDR3: TGTGCCAGCAGTTCTCACCGACAGGTCGCTGAAGCTTTCTTT.

The V gene is TRBV18, the J gene TRBJ2-1; D gene ambiguous. Germline CDR1 KGHSH, CDR2 LQKENI. This CDR3 region has 12 residues. V lost 3 bases and J 4 bases, leaving 4 bases between the germline ends. CDR3 in amino acids: CASSPSYNEQFF. The CDR3 nucleotides read TGTGCCAGCTCACCGTCGTACAATGAGCAGTTCTTC. The full variable domain, its missing parts supplied by reference TRBV18 and TRBJ2-1, is NAGVMQNPRHLVRRRGQEARLRCSPMKGHSHVYWYRQLPEEGLKFMVYLQKENIIDESGMPKERFSAEFPKEGPSILRIQQVVRGDSAAYFCASSPSYNEQFFGPGTRLTVL.

The rearrangement joins TRBV4-2 to TRBJ1-1; 7 nucleotides agree with TRBD1. J gave up 1 base and V 3 bases, and 5 bases lay outside the gene matches. Germline CDR1 is LGHNA and CDR2 is YNFKEQ. The CDR3 totals 15 residues. The CDR3 sequence: CASSHTGQRNTEAFF. CDR3 nucleotide sequence: TGTGCCAGCAGCCACACGGGACAGCGGAACACTGAAGCTTTCTTT.

J is TRBJ1-3 and V is TRBV21-1; the D call in the table, TRBD1, was not verified against the DNA. TRBV21-1 is flagged as a pseudogene. The CDR3 runs 15 residues. The DNA of the CDR3 is TGTGCCAGCACCGGACAGGGGATTTCTGGAAACACCATATATTTT. It encodes CASTGQGISGNTIYF.

The V call is TRBV6-6, the J call TRBJ1-4, with 7 bases matching TRBD1. Germline-derived CDR1 and CDR2 are MNHNY and SVGAGI (reference sequence). The V gene end was trimmed by 5 bases and the J gene end by 8 bases; junction bases not matched to a gene: 17. This CDR3 is built from 17 residues. The CDR3: CASSQPRTGSRGEKLFF. The CDR3 bases are TGTGCCAGCAGTCAACCCCGGACAGGCTCAAGAGGGGAAAAACTGTTTTTT.

This clone was counted at least ten times. The rearrangement joins TRBV11-2 to TRBJ2-7; 7 nucleotides agree with TRBD2. The CDR3 spans 17 residues. Trimming cost V 1 base and J 0 bases; bases outside gene matches: 9. Germline CDR1 SGHAT, CDR2 FQNNGV. CDR3 loop: CASSLATGGIASYEQYF. CDR3 DNA sequence: TGTGCCAGCAGCTTAGCCACCGGGGGGATCGCCTCCTACGAGCAGTACTTC.

The count of this clone is one. Written as DNA, the CDR3 is TGTGCCAGCAGTCTCCTACCGACTCTCCAGGGGGGTAGCTCCTACGAGCAGTACTTC. It is translated as CASSLLPTLQGGSSYEQYF. The V call is TRBV27, the J call TRBJ2-7, with D possibly being TRBD1 (7 bases). V gave up 5 bases and J gave up 0 bases, with 26 bases separating them. This CDR3 comprises 19 residues. CDR1 and CDR2 (germline): MNHEY, SMNVEV (reference sequence).

This chain links TRBV5-1 with TRBJ2-1; 11 nucleotides align to TRBD2. This CDR3 region has 15 residues. Germline V gene data show CDR1 as SGHRS and CDR2 as YFSETQ. Trimming took 4 bases from V and 5 from J; bases not matched to a gene: 5. In DNA form, the CDR3 reads TGCGCCAGCAGCCTTAGCGGGGGGGCTCACAATGAGCAGTTCTTC. Translation: CASSLSGGAHNEQFF.

This clone appeared once. The chain employs TRBV9 and TRBJ1-2; 9 positions agree with TRBD1. Germline CDR1 reads SGDLS; CDR2 reads YYNGEE. The CDR3 consists of 16 residues. V lost 0 bases and J lost 5; bases outside the gene matches: 8. The CDR3 loop reads CASSVALWGQGYGYTF. The CDR3 DNA follows: TGTGCCAGCAGCGTAGCTCTTTGGGGACAGGGTTATGGCTACACCTTC.

The CDR3 is CASSFPGQGNHEQYF. CDR3 sequence (DNA): TGTGCCAGCAGCTTTCCGGGACAGGGGAACCACGAGCAGTACTTC. The rearrangement joins TRBV5-4 to TRBJ2-7; 10 positions agree with TRBD1. The germline V gene has CDR1 SGHNT and CDR2 YYREEE (reference sequence). With 2 bases clipped from V and 5 bases from J, the junction kept 7 bases outside the gene matches. This CDR3 has 15 residues.

V gene TRBV29-1 combines with J gene TRBJ2-3; 11 bases agree with TRBD2. The CDR3 runs 15 residues. Per germline, CDR1 SQVTM and CDR2 ANQGSEA. V shed 4 bases and J 5 bases; nucleotides not matched to a gene: 8. The CDR3 reads CSVAPLAGVGDTQYF. For the CDR3, the DNA is TGCAGCGTTGCCCCACTAGCGGGAGTTGGAGATACGCAGTATTTT.

The chain joins TRBV6-5 to TRBJ1-6, with 11 bases lining up with TRBD1. The length of the CDR3 is 16 residues. Trimming at V came to 4 bases and at J to 5 bases, leaving 4 bases not matched to a gene. Germline-derived CDR1 and CDR2 are MNHEY and SVGAGI. CDR3 nucleotides: TGTGCCAGCAGTTTGCGGACAGGGGGCGATAATTCACCCCTCCACTTT. Protein sequence: CASSLRTGGDNSPLHF.

The gene calls are TRBV9 and TRBJ2-2; TRBD2 matches 10 bases. The CDR3 extends over 17 amino acids. V lost 2 bases to trimming and J lost 1 base; unmatched junction nucleotides: 5. The germline gives CDR1 SGDLS, CDR2 YYNGEE. This CDR3 is CASSVTWTSGNTGELFF. Here the CDR3 DNA reads TGTGCCAGCAGCGTCACTTGGACTAGCGGGAACACCGGGGAGCTGTTTTTT.

The J gene is TRBJ2-1, the V gene TRBV24-1, with 11 bases fitting TRBD2. Per germline, CDR1 KGHDR and CDR2 SFDVKD. V was clipped by 5 bases and J by 9 bases; unmatched bases: 2. The CDR3 covers 13 residues. The CDR3 DNA sequence: TGTGCCACCAGTGTCCTAGCGGGAGGTGAGCAGTTCTTC. This translates into CATSVLAGGEQFF.